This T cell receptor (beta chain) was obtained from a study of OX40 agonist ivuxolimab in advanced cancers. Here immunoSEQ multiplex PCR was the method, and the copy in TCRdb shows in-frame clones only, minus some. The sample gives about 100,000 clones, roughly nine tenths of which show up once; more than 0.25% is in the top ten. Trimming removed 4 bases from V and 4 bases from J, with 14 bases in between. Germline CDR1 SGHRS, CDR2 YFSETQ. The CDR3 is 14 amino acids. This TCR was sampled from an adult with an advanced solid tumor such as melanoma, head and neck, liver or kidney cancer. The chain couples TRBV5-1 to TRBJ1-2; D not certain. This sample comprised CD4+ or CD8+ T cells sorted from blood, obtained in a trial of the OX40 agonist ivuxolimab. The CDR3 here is CASSPNSAGYGYTF. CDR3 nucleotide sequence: TGCGCCAGCAGCCCTAATTCTGCCGGCTATGGCTACACCTTC.